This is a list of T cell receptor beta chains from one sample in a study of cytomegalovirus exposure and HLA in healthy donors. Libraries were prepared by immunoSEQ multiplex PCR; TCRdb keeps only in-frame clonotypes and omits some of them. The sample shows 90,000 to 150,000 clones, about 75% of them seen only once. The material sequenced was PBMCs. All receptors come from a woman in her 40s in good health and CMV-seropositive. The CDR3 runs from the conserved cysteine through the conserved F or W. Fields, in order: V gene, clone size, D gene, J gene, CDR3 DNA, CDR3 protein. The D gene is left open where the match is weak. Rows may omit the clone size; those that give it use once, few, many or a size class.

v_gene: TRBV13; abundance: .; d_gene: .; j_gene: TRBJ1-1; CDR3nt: TGTGCCAGCAGCTTGAACAGGGCGAGCACTGAAGCTTTCTTT; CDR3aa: CASSLNRASTEAFF
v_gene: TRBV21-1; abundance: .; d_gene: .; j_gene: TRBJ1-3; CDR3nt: TGTGCCAGCAGCAAAGTGTTCGGTCGCTTCTCTGGAAACACCATATATTTT; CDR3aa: CASSKVFGRFSGNTIYF
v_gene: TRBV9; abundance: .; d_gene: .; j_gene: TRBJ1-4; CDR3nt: TGTGCCAGCAGCGTAGCCCCAGGGCTTAATGAAAAACTGTTTTTT; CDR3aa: CASSVAPGLNEKLFF
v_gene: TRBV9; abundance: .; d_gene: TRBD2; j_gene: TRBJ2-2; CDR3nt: TGTGCCAGCAGCGTAGGGACTAGCGCCGGGGAGCTGTTTTTT; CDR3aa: CASSVGTSAGELFF
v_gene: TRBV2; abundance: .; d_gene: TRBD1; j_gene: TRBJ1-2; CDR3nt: TGTGCCAGCAGTGAAGCGCTTCGAGACAGGGTCCGGGGCTACACCTTC; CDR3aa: CASSEALRDRVRGYTF
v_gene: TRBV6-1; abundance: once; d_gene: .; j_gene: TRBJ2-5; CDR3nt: TGTGCCAGCAGGTGGGGGGGCGGGGAGACCCAGTACTTC; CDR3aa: CASRWGGGETQYF
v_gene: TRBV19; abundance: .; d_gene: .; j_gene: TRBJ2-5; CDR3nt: TGTGCCACGGGGGTCTCTGGACTCCAAGAGACCCAGTACTTC; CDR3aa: CATGVSGLQETQYF
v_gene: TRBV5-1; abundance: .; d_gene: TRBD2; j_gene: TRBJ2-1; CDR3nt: TGCGCCAGCAGCGGAGGACTAGGCTCCTACAATGAGCAGTTCTTC; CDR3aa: CASSGGLGSYNEQFF
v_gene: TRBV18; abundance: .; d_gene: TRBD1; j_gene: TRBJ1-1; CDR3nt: TGTGCCAGCTCGGGGGGACAGGAGAACACTGAAGCTTTCTTT; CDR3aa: CASSGGQENTEAFF
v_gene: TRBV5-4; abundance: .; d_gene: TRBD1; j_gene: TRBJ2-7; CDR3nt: TGTGCCAGCAGCTTGTGGTCAGGGGGCGAGCAGTACTTC; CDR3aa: CASSLWSGGEQYF
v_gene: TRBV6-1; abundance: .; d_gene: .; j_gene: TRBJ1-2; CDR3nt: TGTGCCAGCAGTGGCACAGTCCTCGGCTATGGCTACACCTTC; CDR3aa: CASSGTVLGYGYTF
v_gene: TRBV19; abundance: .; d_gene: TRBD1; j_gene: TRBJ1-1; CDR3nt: TGTGCCAGTAGTGTAAGACAGGGGGGCACTGAAGCTTTCTTT; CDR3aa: CASSVRQGGTEAFF
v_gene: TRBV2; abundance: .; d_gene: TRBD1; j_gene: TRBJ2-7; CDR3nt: TGTGCCAGCAGGGTCGCCGGGACAGGGGGCTACGAGCAGTACTTC; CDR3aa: CASRVAGTGGYEQYF
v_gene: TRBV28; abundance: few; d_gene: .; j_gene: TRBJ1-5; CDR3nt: TGTGCCGCCAATGTCGGGGAGATTATGAGCAATCAGCCCCAGCATTTT; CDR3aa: CAANVGEIMSNQPQHF